This TCR beta chain was captured by sequencing in a study of spatial heterogeneity in lung cancer. This CDR3 contains 15 residues. Germline V lookup: CDR1 SGHTA, CDR2 FQGTGA. Deletions cut 1 base from V and 5 bases from J, with 13 bases between. Time point noted: sample taken at primary tumor resection. Whole RNA was taken from tumor, nontumor lung or frozen PBMC; it was then sequenced unsorted. TCRdb used MiXCR to reprocess the 5' RACE reads, holding one entry per CDR3 protein. The data hold about 5,100 distinct CDR3 sequences, with 20% to 30% observed a single time. This chain joins TRBV7-3 and TRBJ2-3; D may be TRBD2 (5 bases). Here the sequenced sample was PBMCs, taken at surgery. This clonotype was sampled from a male donor with early-stage non-small cell lung cancer. The CDR3: CASSLRSGIGDTQYF. Here the CDR3 DNA reads TGTGCCAGCAGCTTAAGGTCCGGGATTGGAGATACGCAGTATTTT.